The T cell receptor (beta chain) described here comes from a study of shared clonotypes between healthy human individuals. Regarding the study as a whole: Estimated richness was generally greater in naive than memory subsets. It was the non-shared clonotypes that had lower generation probabilities than clonotypes shared by all four donors.

Details on this clone: The antigen is not known.

This CDR3 has 15 residues. The germline CDR1 and CDR2 sequences are SGHTS and YDEGEE. Trimming took 1 base from V and 4 from J, leaving 12 bases between them. Methods used by the authors: Filtering differed because ImmunoSEQ produced junction-only sequences that carried no quality scores. Assay: immunoSEQ multiplex PCR; the TCRdb copy retains only in-frame clones and omits some. V and J calls and clone size are given by that table; D and trimming were obtained from the DNA. This repertoire shows 1,500,000 or so clones, more than 95% found once; its top ten account for roughly 1.2%. The authors divided CD4+ cells into CD45RA+ naive and CD45RA-negative memory subsets.

The rearrangement joins TRBV5-8 to TRBJ2-1; D uncertain. The sequencing input was naive CD4+ T cells sorted from blood. Described subset: CD45RA+ positively selected. The source is a young man in good health. In DNA, the CDR3 is TGTGCCAGCAGCTTGAGAAGGGCCCCTTACAATGAGCAGTTCTTC. It specifies CASSLRRAPYNEQFF.